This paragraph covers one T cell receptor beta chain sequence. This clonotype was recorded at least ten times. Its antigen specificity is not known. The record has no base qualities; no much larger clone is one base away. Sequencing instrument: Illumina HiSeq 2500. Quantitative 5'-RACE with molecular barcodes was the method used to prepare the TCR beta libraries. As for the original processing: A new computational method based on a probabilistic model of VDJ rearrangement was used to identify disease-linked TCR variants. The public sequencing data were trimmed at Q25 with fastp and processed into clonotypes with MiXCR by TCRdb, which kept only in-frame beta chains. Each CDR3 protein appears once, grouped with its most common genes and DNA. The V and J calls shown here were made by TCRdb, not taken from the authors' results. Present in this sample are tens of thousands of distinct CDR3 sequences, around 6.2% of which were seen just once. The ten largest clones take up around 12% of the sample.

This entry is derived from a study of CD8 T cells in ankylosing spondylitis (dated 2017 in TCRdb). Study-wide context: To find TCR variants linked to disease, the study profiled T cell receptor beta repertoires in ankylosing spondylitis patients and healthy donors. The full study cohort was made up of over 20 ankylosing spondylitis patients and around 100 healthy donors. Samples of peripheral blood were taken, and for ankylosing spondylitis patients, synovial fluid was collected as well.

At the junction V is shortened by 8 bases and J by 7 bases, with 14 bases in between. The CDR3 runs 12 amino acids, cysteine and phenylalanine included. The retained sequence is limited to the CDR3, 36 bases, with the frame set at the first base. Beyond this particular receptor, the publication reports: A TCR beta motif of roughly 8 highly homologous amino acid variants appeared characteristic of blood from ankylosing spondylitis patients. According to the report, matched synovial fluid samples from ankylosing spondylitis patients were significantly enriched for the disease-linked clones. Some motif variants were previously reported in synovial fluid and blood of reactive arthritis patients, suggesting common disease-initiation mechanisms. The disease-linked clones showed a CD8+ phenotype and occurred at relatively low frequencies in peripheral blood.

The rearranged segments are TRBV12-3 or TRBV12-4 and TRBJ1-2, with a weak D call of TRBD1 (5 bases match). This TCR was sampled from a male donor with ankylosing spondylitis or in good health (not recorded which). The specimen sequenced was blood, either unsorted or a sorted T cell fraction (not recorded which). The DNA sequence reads TGTGCCAGCTCCTCGCCAGGGATTGGCTACACCTTC. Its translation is CASSSPGIGYTF.